These 17 T cell receptor beta chains were all obtained from the same sample, sequenced in a study of blood T cell repertoires in COVID-19. Sequencing used immunoSEQ multiplex PCR; TCRdb keeps in-frame clones, though not all of them. Of more than 250,000 clones in the sample, around four fifths were seen once. Material: peripheral blood. Every receptor here comes from a woman aged 50 to 60 with acute or convalescent COVID-19.

The chain recombines TRBV3-1 (or the pseudogene TRBV3-2) with TRBJ2-5; no reliable D call. V lost 4 bases and J 1 base, leaving 7 bases between the germline ends. Germline V CDR1 and CDR2: LGHDT, YNNKEL (reference sequence). This CDR3 comprises 13 residues. The CDR3 sequence is CASSPTTQETQYF. The CDR3 DNA is TGTGCCAGCAGCCCAACAACCCAAGAGACCCAGTACTTC.

The chain couples TRBV11-2 to TRBJ1-4; possibly TRBD1 for D (6 bases). The CDR3 is 14 residues long. V lost 5 bases and J 3 bases, leaving 10 bases between the germline ends. Germline assignment: CDR1 SGHAT and CDR2 FQNNGV. Written as DNA, the CDR3 is TGTGCCAGCAGCCGACCAGGGGCTAATGAAAAACTGTTTTTT. Translating gives CASSRPGANEKLFF.

This rearrangement joins TRBV3-1 (or the pseudogene TRBV3-2) to TRBJ2-5; D unresolved. CDR1 is LGHDT, CDR2 YNNKEL, per germline (reference sequence). V lost 5 bases, J lost 5 bases, and 6 bases lay in between. The CDR3 spans 11 residues. The CDR3 bases are TGTGCCAGCAGCTCCTATGAGACCCAGTACTTC. Protein product: CASSSYETQYF.

The rearrangement uses TRBV30 and TRBJ2-3, with D possibly matching TRBD2 (5 bases). Germline V gives CDR1 GTSNPN, CDR2 SVGIG (reference sequence). The CDR3 loop spans 15 amino acids. The V gene lost 3 bases and the J gene lost 0 bases, with 13 bases spanning the gap. CDR3 in amino acids: CAWSPSGGSTDTQYF. CDR3 nucleotides: TGTGCCTGGAGCCCCTCCGGCGGGAGCACAGATACGCAGTATTTT. The variable domain in full, with the rest retrieved from reference TRBV30 and TRBJ2-3, is SQTIHQWPATLVQPVGSPLSLECTVEGTSNPNLYWYRQAAGRGLQLLFYSVGIGQISSEVPQNLSASRPQDRQFILSSKKLLLSDSGFYLCAWSPSGGSTDTQYFGPGTRLTVL.

The chain links TRBV19 to TRBJ2-3; the D gene is possibly TRBD1 (6 bases). CDR3 size: 15 residues. Trimming took off 4 bases at V and 4 bases at J, with 15 bases between the two ends. CDR1 LNHDA and CDR2 SQIVND come from the germline V gene (reference sequence). The CDR3 bases are TGTGCCAGTAGTACCGAAACAGGGAACCCAGATACGCAGTATTTT. Protein sequence: CASSTETGNPDTQYF. The whole variable domain, remainder taken from reference TRBV19 and TRBJ2-3, is DGGITQSPKYLFRKEGQNVTLSCEQNLNHDAMYWYRQDPGQGLRLIYYSQIVNDFQKGDIAEGYSVSREKKESFPLTVTSAQKNPTAFYLCASSTETGNPDTQYFGPGTRLTVL.

This sequence joins TRBV3-1 (or the pseudogene TRBV3-2) and TRBJ2-2; possibly TRBD1 for D (6 bases). Germline-derived CDR1 and CDR2 are LGHDT and YNNKEL (reference sequence). The CDR3 consists of 14 residues. The V gene lost 3 bases and the J gene lost 3 bases, with 8 bases spanning the gap. The CDR3 bases are TGTGCCAGCAGCCAGAACAGGGACACCGGGGAGCTGTTTTTT. Its protein is CASSQNRDTGELFF.

The rearrangement uses TRBV4-2 and TRBJ2-1; D may be TRBD2 (6 bases). V lost 2 bases, J lost 4 bases, and 12 bases lay in between. The germline gives CDR1 LGHNA, CDR2 YNFKEQ. This CDR3 has 15 residues. The CDR3 coding sequence is TGTGCCAGCAGCCAACGGGGGTTGGGATACAATGAGCAGTTCTTC. Its translation is CASSQRGLGYNEQFF.

This clone occurred once. The chain carries TRBV4-1 and TRBJ2-5; 8 nucleotides match TRBD2. CDR3 size: 16 residues. Looked up from germline, CDR1 is MGHRA and CDR2 is YSYEKL. Germline trimming cut 0 bases from V and 4 bases from J; bases unmatched to any gene: 7. Here the CDR3 DNA reads TGCGCCAGCAGCCAAGAGGGCCAGCGGGGGCGAGAGACCCAGTACTTC. This gives the protein CASSQEGQRGRETQYF.

The V and J genes are TRBV5-4 and TRBJ1-2; TRBD1 matches 7 bases. CDR1 is SGHNT and CDR2 is YYREEE in the germline V gene (reference sequence). The CDR3 has 13 residues. V dropped 5 bases and J dropped 8; count of bases not matched to a gene: 9. The CDR3 DNA sequence: TGTGCCAGCAGGTCTACAGGGGCGTGGGGCTACACCTTC. Translation gives CASRSTGAWGYTF.

The chain recombines TRBV12-3 or TRBV12-4 with TRBJ2-5; D is ambiguous. This CDR3 is 12 amino acids long. Trimming pared 6 bases from V and 5 bases from J, leaving 10 bases between. The CDR3 region is CASSSFGETQYF. In DNA form, the CDR3 reads TGTGCCAGCAGCTCCTTCGGGGAGACCCAGTACTTC.

The chain is built from TRBV14 and TRBJ2-2, with TRBD1 as a possible D gene (6 bases). CDR3 size: 14 residues. Germline CDR1 is SGHDN and CDR2 is FVKESK. Deletions cut 3 bases from V and 6 bases from J, with 11 bases between. CDR3 sequence: CASSHLQGAGELFF. Written as DNA, the CDR3 is TGTGCCAGCAGCCATCTACAGGGAGCCGGGGAGCTGTTTTTT.

This rearrangement joins TRBV28 to TRBJ1-2; 7 nucleotides match TRBD1. The junction had 10 bases not matched to a gene; V was cut back by 4 bases and J by 8 bases. CDR1 and CDR2 (germline): MDHEN, SYDVKM. The CDR3 consists of 14 residues. The CDR3 here is CASSSGTVLLGYTF. DNA of the CDR3: TGTGCCAGCAGTTCGGGGACAGTCCTTTTAGGCTACACCTTC.

The J gene is TRBJ1-1, the V gene TRBV30, with 7 bases identical to TRBD1. Germline assignment: CDR1 GTSNPN and CDR2 SVGIG (reference sequence). Germline trimming cut 2 bases from V and 6 bases from J; bases unmatched to any gene: 6. The CDR3 has 13 amino acids. The CDR3 region has the DNA TGTGCCTGGAGTACAGGGACAGCCGCTGAAGCTTTCTTT. It codes for CAWSTGTAAEAFF.

This chain connects TRBV11-2 to TRBJ1-1; D gene uncertain. The CDR3 is 13 amino acids. The germline V and J ends were trimmed by 5 bases and 4 bases, with 11 bases remaining between them. Germline V gene data show CDR1 as SGHAT and CDR2 as FQNNGV. CDR3 region: CASSPSRGTEAFF. The CDR3 bases are TGTGCCAGCAGCCCCAGTCGGGGCACTGAAGCTTTCTTT.

The chain links TRBV5-1 to TRBJ2-1; 8 positions agree with TRBD2. Germline V gene data show CDR1 as SGHRS and CDR2 as YFSETQ. The V segment lost 1 base and the J segment 6 bases; nucleotides outside the gene matches: 9. The CDR3 is made up of 16 amino acids. This chain's CDR3 is CASSLFGTRTFNEQFF. In DNA, the CDR3 is TGCGCCAGCAGCTTGTTTGGGACTAGGACATTCAATGAGCAGTTCTTC.

This chain links TRBV19 with TRBJ2-6; tentative D call: TRBD2 (6 bases). Trimming took 3 bases from V and 1 from J, leaving 13 bases between them. The CDR3 is made up of 17 amino acids. Germline values: CDR1 LNHDA, CDR2 SQIVND (reference sequence). The CDR3 DNA sequence: TGTGCCAGTAGTATCCTATGGGGGGATTCTGGGGCCAACGTCCTGACTTTC. Translated, it gives CASSILWGDSGANVLTF.

The sample holds one count of this clone. J is TRBJ1-6 and V is TRBV5-1; D is possibly TRBD1 (5 bases). The CDR3 has 16 amino acids. V was pared by 0 bases and J by 5 bases, with 12 bases between. Per the germline V gene, CDR1 is SGHRS and CDR2 is YFSETQ. In nucleotides, the CDR3 is TGCGCCAGCAGCTTGGTTGAGGCAGGGAATAATTCACCCCTCCACTTT. This gives the protein CASSLVEAGNNSPLHF.